The 19 T cell receptor beta chains reported below all come from one sample, sequenced in a study of blood T cell repertoires in COVID-19. Clones were read by immunoSEQ multiplex PCR, and TCRdb kept only the in-frame ones, dropping some. Of fewer than 350,000 clones in the sample, approximately 84% were seen once. Sequencing input: peripheral blood. Receptors were obtained from a woman in her 30s who had recovered from COVID-19.

The V and J genes are TRBV5-1 and TRBJ1-2; no reliable D call. V shed 0 bases and J shed 3 bases, with 9 bases lying between them. The CDR3 spans 14 residues. Per germline, CDR1 SGHRS and CDR2 YFSETQ. This chain's CDR3 is CASSLAAADYGYTF. DNA for the CDR3: TGCGCCAGCAGCTTGGCCGCGGCGGACTATGGCTACACCTTC.

The rearrangement links TRBV7-9 to TRBJ2-3, with 7 nucleotides matching TRBD2. Unmatched junction bases numbered 5, after V lost 3 bases and J lost 2 bases. The germline V gene has CDR1 SEHNR and CDR2 FQNEAQ (reference sequence). The CDR3 sequence is 15 residues long. As DNA, the CDR3 is TGTGCCAGCAGCTTGGAGCGGGGAACCACAGATACGCAGTATTTT. Protein product: CASSLERGTTDTQYF.

This clone has only a few counts. This chain links TRBV19 with TRBJ2-3; the match to TRBD1 covers 9 bases. Germline CDR1 reads LNHDA; CDR2 reads SQIVND (reference sequence). The junction had 7 bases not matched to a gene; V was cut back by 2 bases and J by 4 bases. The CDR3 loop spans 16 amino acids. The CDR3 DNA reads TGTGCCAGTAGTATACCCCCGGGACAGGGAGCAGATACGCAGTATTTT. Protein: CASSIPPGQGADTQYF.

This sequence joins TRBV10-2 and TRBJ1-2, with D perhaps TRBD1 (5 bases). Trimming removed 2 bases at V and 7 bases at J, with 8 bases between. From germline, CDR1 is WSHSY and CDR2 SAAADI. The CDR3 runs to 12 residues. The CDR3 spells CASSEGARGYTF. CDR3 nucleotide sequence: TGCGCCAGCAGTGAGGGGGCGCGTGGCTACACCTTC.

This rearrangement joins TRBV5-4 to TRBJ2-5, with 9 bases fitting TRBD1. The CDR3 loop spans 13 amino acids. Germline lookup yields CDR1 SGHNT and CDR2 YYREEE (reference sequence). The V segment lost 4 bases and the J segment 4 bases; nucleotides outside the gene matches: 2. CDR3 bases: TGTGCCAGCAGCATGGACAGGGGAGAGACCCAGTACTTC. Translated, it gives CASSMDRGETQYF.

V is TRBV7-2 and J is TRBJ1-5; unclear D gene. The CDR3 runs 13 residues. Trimming stripped 4 bases from V and 3 bases from J, with 7 bases between. Germline loops: CDR1 SGHTA, CDR2 FQGNSA. The CDR3 here is CASSSELNQPQHF. The DNA of the CDR3 is TGTGCCAGCAGCTCCGAACTCAATCAGCCCCAGCATTTT. The full variable domain, with the rest looked up from reference TRBV7-2 and TRBJ1-5, is GAGVSQSPSNKVTEKGKDVELRCDPISGHTALYWYRQSLGQGLEFLIYFQGNSAPDKSGLPSDRFSAERTGGSVSTLTIQRTQQEDSAVYLCASSSELNQPQHFGDGTRLSIL.

V usage is TRBV27 and J usage is TRBJ2-3, with 8 bases that match TRBD1. The CDR3 contains 13 residues. The germline V gene has CDR1 MNHEY and CDR2 SMNVEV (reference sequence). V shed 11 bases, J shed 6 bases, and the junction held 10 bases outside the gene matches. The CDR3 coding sequence is TGTGCCTCCTGGGACAGGCTCAGGGATACGCAGTATTTT. Encoded protein: CASWDRLRDTQYF.

The chain joins TRBV19 to TRBJ2-2; the match to TRBD2 covers 9 bases. Trimming removed 7 bases from V and 5 bases from J; junction bases left unmatched: 14. The CDR3 has 17 residues. Germline V lookup: CDR1 LNHDA, CDR2 SQIVND (reference sequence). The CDR3 sequence is CASTAYGGGAGTGELFF. The DNA for the CDR3 is TGTGCCAGTACCGCGTATGGCGGGGGGGCAGGTACCGGGGAGCTGTTTTTT.

The J gene is TRBJ2-1, the V gene TRBV18; D unclear. This CDR3 region has 14 residues. Trimming removed 3 bases at V and 7 bases at J, with 13 bases between. Germline CDR1 and CDR2: KGHSH and LQKENI. CDR3 coding DNA: TGTGCCAGCTCACCCCCGATGCCTACGAATGAGCAGTTCTTC. Its translation is CASSPPMPTNEQFF.

Of note for this clone: Other nucleotide sequences in the sample specify the same CDR3. The chain employs TRBV19 and TRBJ2-7; 11 nucleotides match TRBD1. The CDR3 contains 13 residues. Germline CDR1 LNHDA, CDR2 SQIVND (reference sequence). J was trimmed by 2 bases and V by 9 bases; bases with no gene match: 3. The CDR3 sequence is CASRDRGTYEQYF. The CDR3 coding sequence is TGTGCCAGCCGGGACAGGGGGACCTACGAGCAGTACTTC.

V usage is TRBV27 and J usage is TRBJ2-7, with D unresolved. The CDR3 has 12 residues. Per the germline V gene, CDR1 is MNHEY and CDR2 is SMNVEV (reference sequence). The V and J ends lost 1 base and 6 bases respectively, with 7 bases between them. The CDR3 DNA reads TGTGCCAGCAGTTTATTGAGAGGCGAGCAGTACTTC. Its protein product is CASSLLRGEQYF.

The chain is built from TRBV18 and TRBJ2-1, with a tentative D call TRBD2 (5 bases). The germline V and J ends were trimmed by 2 bases and 0 bases, with 8 bases remaining between them. The CDR3 consists of 15 residues. The germline gives CDR1 KGHSH, CDR2 LQKENI. CDR3 nucleotides: TGTGCCAGCTCACCATTTGGGAGCTCCTACAATGAGCAGTTCTTC. It specifies CASSPFGSSYNEQFF.

The chain has TRBV2 and TRBJ1-6, with a weak D call TRBD1 (5 bases). V was pared by 8 bases and J by 4 bases, with 12 bases between. Per the germline V gene, CDR1 is SNHLY and CDR2 is FYNNEI. The CDR3 runs to 14 residues. CDR3: CASFQGTYNSPLHF. In DNA, the CDR3 is TGTGCCAGCTTCCAGGGCACTTATAATTCACCCCTCCACTTT.

The chain carries TRBV27 and TRBJ2-7; 11 nucleotides match TRBD1. Germline V gives CDR1 MNHEY, CDR2 SMNVEV (reference sequence). This CDR3 comprises 15 residues. The junction had 2 bases not matched to a gene; V was cut back by 1 base and J by 3 bases. The CDR3 nucleotides are TGTGCCAGCAGTTTATTCGGGACAGGGGGCTACGAGCAGTACTTC. Protein: CASSLFGTGGYEQYF.

The genes are TRBV27 and TRBJ2-1; D unresolved. The CDR3 has 14 residues. Trimming took off 5 bases at V and 0 bases at J, with 8 bases between the two ends. Germline values: CDR1 MNHEY, CDR2 SMNVEV (reference sequence). The CDR3 DNA reads as TGTGCCAGCAGTATGGTTAGCTCCTACAATGAGCAGTTCTTC. Its protein product is CASSMVSSYNEQFF.

Regarding this clone: Germline is not matched at one junction end, which may reflect a read error. This chain connects TRBV7-9 to TRBJ2-7; TRBD1 matches at 9 bases. The germline V gene has CDR1 SEHNR and CDR2 FQNEAQ (reference sequence). CDR3 length: 16 amino acids. This CDR3 reads CASSLATGQGSHEQYF. In nucleotides, the CDR3 is TGTGCCAGCAGCTTAGCTACGGGACAGGGCTCCCACGAGCAGTACTTC.

CDR3 residues: CASSRDSMDGYTF. DNA for the CDR3: TGTGCCAGCAGTAGAGACAGCATGGATGGCTACACCTTC. J is TRBJ1-2 and V is TRBV6-2 or TRBV6-3; TRBD1 is a possible D gene (5 bases). The germline V and J ends were trimmed by 5 bases and 6 bases, with 13 bases remaining between them. The CDR3 is 13 amino acids. Germline V gene lookup returns CDR1 MNHEY and CDR2 SVGEGT.

This clone was observed a few times. One end of the junction does not line up with germline, which may come from a read error. The chain is built from TRBV3-1 (or the pseudogene TRBV3-2) and TRBJ1-2; D gene uncertain. There are 12 residues in the CDR3. Germline CDR1 is LGHDT and CDR2 is YNNKEL (reference sequence). In nucleotides, the CDR3 is TGTGCCAGCAGCCAAGGTCCGGGTCCTACGCAGTTC. Encoded protein: CASSQGPGPTQF.

V usage is TRBV6-6 and J usage is TRBJ2-3; D unclear. Deletions cut 7 bases from V and 1 base from J, with 9 bases between. The CDR3 is 13 residues long. Germline CDR1 reads MNHNY; CDR2 reads SVGAGI (reference sequence). The DNA for the CDR3 is TGTGCCAGCACTCATGGAGGCACAGATACGCAGTATTTT. It specifies CASTHGGTDTQYF.